These T cell receptor beta chains were read from a single sample in a study of radiotherapy plus CTLA-4 blockade in lung cancer. Sequenced by immunoSEQ multiplex PCR; TCRdb stores in-frame clones only, minus some. The data contain 85,000 to 130,000 clones, approximately 81% of them singletons. Sequences were derived from peripheral blood, sampled from a patient treated with radiotherapy plus ipilimumab. These receptors all come from a human donor with non-small cell lung cancer that progressed on radiotherapy plus ipilimumab. Some clones in this sample may be carry-over from other donors' samples. CDR3s include the opening cysteine and the closing phenylalanine or tryptophan. D genes are given only for firm matches. Not every row has a clone size; where given, it reads once, few, many or a size class.

V gene	D gene	J gene	clone size	CDR3 DNA	CDR3 protein
TRBV5-1	.	TRBJ1-5	.	TGCGCCAGCAGCTTTAGGGGCGGCAATCAGCCCCAGCATTTT	CASSFRGGNQPQHF
TRBV6-1	.	TRBJ2-7	once	TGTGCCAGCAGTGAATTGAGATCGGACAGATCGGGATCCGAGCAGTACTTC	CASSELRSDRSGSEQYF
TRBV7-2	.	TRBJ1-1	.	TGTGCCAGCAGCTTGGTCACGGCAGGGCACACTGAAGCTTTCTTT	CASSLVTAGHTEAFF
TRBV7-9	TRBD1	TRBJ2-5	.	TGTGCCAGCAGCGTAACTACAGGGGCCCAAGAGACCCAGTACTTC	CASSVTTGAQETQYF
TRBV10-3	.	TRBJ2-3	.	TGTGCCATCAGTGGTACCTACACAGATACGCAGTATTTT	CAISGTYTDTQYF
TRBV18	.	TRBJ2-7	.	TGTGCCAGCTCACCATCAGGGACACCTAACTATGAGCAGTACTTC	CASSPSGTPNYEQYF
TRBV30	TRBD2	TRBJ2-5	.	TGTGCCATGCAGCGGGGGGGCCCGAAGACCCAGTACTTC	CAMQRGGPKTQYF
TRBV7-2	TRBD1	TRBJ2-7	.	TGTGCCAGCAGCTTCAACAGGGGGCGCGACGAGCAGTACTTC	CASSFNRGRDEQYF
TRBV12-5	TRBD1	TRBJ1-2	.	TGTGCTAGTGGTCAAGGACAGGGGGCATATGGCTACACCTTC	CASGQGQGAYGYTF
TRBV7-2	.	TRBJ1-2	.	TGTGCCAGCAGCCTCGACCGGGGGGGAGGCTACACCTTC	CASSLDRGGGYTF
TRBV5-8	.	TRBJ1-6	.	TGTGCCAGCAGCCCCCGGGACATTTTTTCACCCCTCCACTTT	CASSPRDIFSPLHF
TRBV14	TRBD1	TRBJ1-2	.	TGTGCCAGCAGCCAACTAAGGACAGGGGGGGATGGCTACACCTTC	CASSQLRTGGDGYTF
TRBV18	.	TRBJ2-6	.	TGTGCCAGCTCACCTGTAGTAACAGACCGCTCTGGGGCCAACGTCCTGACTTTC	CASSPVVTDRSGANVLTF
TRBV7-2	.	TRBJ2-2	.	TGTGCCAGCAGCTTCTACGGCAAGGAGCTGTTTTTT	CASSFYGKELFF
TRBV9	TRBD1	TRBJ2-2	.	TGTGCCAGCAGCGTAGGGGGACAGCACGACAACACCGGGGAGCTGTTTTTT	CASSVGGQHDNTGELFF
TRBV6-5	.	TRBJ1-4	.	TGTGCCAGCAGCGGGGGTTTCGGGGCGGGTGAAAAACTGTTTTTT	CASSGGFGAGEKLFF
TRBV5-1	.	TRBJ2-5	.	TGCGCCAGCAGCTTGGGGGCAGAGACCCAGTACTTC	CASSLGAETQYF
TRBV5-6	TRBD1	TRBJ2-1	.	TGTGCCAGCAGCTTGAACAGGGGGCCCTACAATGAGCAGTTCTTC	CASSLNRGPYNEQFF
TRBV6-4	.	TRBJ2-2	.	TGTGCCAGCAGTGAAAGCACGAGCAGTGACACCGGGGAGCTGTTTTTT	CASSESTSSDTGELFF
TRBV18	.	TRBJ2-5	.	TGTGCCAGCTCCCAGGGTATGGCGGAGACCCAGTACTTC	CASSQGMAETQYF
TRBV7-3	.	TRBJ2-1	.	TGTGCCAGCAGCCCCCCGGGCACTTACAATGAGCAGTTCTTC	CASSPPGTYNEQFF
TRBV20-1	.	TRBJ1-2	.	TGCAGTGCTATGACAGTCTATGGCTACACCTTC	CSAMTVYGYTF
TRBV7-2	TRBD1	TRBJ2-2	.	TGTGCCAGCAGCTCACGAGCAGGGGGAGATGTTACCGGGGAGCTGTTTTTT	CASSSRAGGDVTGELFF
TRBV19	TRBD2	TRBJ2-7	.	TGTGCCAGTAGTGCCTCATCCAGACTAGCGGGGTTACGATACGAGCAGTACTTC	CASSASSRLAGLRYEQYF
TRBV30	.	TRBJ2-1	.	TGTGCCTGGAGTGTAAGGCAGCTAGGTGAGCAGTTCTTC	CAWSVRQLGEQFF
TRBV5-4	TRBD1	TRBJ1-3	.	TGTGCCAGCAGCTTGGGACAGGGTAGCACCATATATTTT	CASSLGQGSTIYF
TRBV2	TRBD2	TRBJ2-4	.	TGTGCCAGCAGTCCAAAGGAGCGGGGGGGAAAAAACATTCAGTACTTC	CASSPKERGGKNIQYF
TRBV7-9	.	TRBJ2-4	.	TGTGCCAGCAGCCTTGGAGCCGGGGTAGCCAAAAACATTCAGTACTTC	CASSLGAGVAKNIQYF
TRBV5-1	.	TRBJ2-3	.	TGCGCCAGCAGGTTTTCTAGCGACACAGATACGCAGTATTTT	CASRFSSDTDTQYF
TRBV2	TRBD1	TRBJ1-2	.	TGTGCCAGCACAGGGGACAGGGGCTATGGCTACACCTTC	CASTGDRGYGYTF
TRBV5-8	.	TRBJ1-2	.	TGTGCCAGCAGCTATTGGCAGGGTGGCTACACCTTC	CASSYWQGGYTF
TRBV7-2	TRBD2	TRBJ2-7	.	TGTGCCAGCAGCATTACTAGCGGGGGGCTCTACGAGCAGTACTTC	CASSITSGGLYEQYF
TRBV7-3	TRBD1	TRBJ1-3	.	TGTGCCAGCAGCTTAACGAAATATGGACAGGGTAGAAACACCATATATTTT	CASSLTKYGQGRNTIYF
TRBV5-1	.	TRBJ2-3	few	TGCGCCAGCAGCTTGGCTGGGGGGGCCGCAGATACGCAGTATTTT	CASSLAGGAADTQYF
TRBV9	TRBD2	TRBJ2-5	.	TGTGCCAGCAGCGCTAAGCGGGGGGGCATAGAGACCCAGTACTTC	CASSAKRGGIETQYF
TRBV11-3	.	TRBJ2-2	few	TGTGCCAGCAGCCGTGGGGGGAGTTCGGGGAACGGGGAGCTGTTTTTT	CASSRGGSSGNGELFF
TRBV9	.	TRBJ1-3	.	TGTGCCAGCAGCGTCCTCGACAGTGAAAACACCATATATTTT	CASSVLDSENTIYF
TRBV2	.	TRBJ2-1	.	TGTGCCAGCAGTAAGGACCGATACAATGAGCAGTTCTTC	CASSKDRYNEQFF
TRBV6-5	.	TRBJ1-2	.	TGTGCCAGCATAAGAGGGCAGGGAATGGGCTACACCTTC	CASIRGQGMGYTF
TRBV15	TRBD2	TRBJ2-1	.	TGTGCCACCAGCAGAGACCCCTTGGGGGGGACCCATGAGCAGTTCTTC	CATSRDPLGGTHEQFF
TRBV11-2	.	TRBJ1-2	.	TGTGCCAGCAGCTTAGGGAGACAGAGTGTCTATGGCTACACCTTC	CASSLGRQSVYGYTF
TRBV6-6	.	TRBJ2-5	.	TGTGCCAGCACCTTATCCGGGCGGTACCAAGAGACCCAGTACTTC	CASTLSGRYQETQYF
TRBV6-5	.	TRBJ1-5	.	TGTGCCAGCAGCTTAAAGGCGGGGTATCAGCCCCAGCATTTT	CASSLKAGYQPQHF
TRBV6-1	TRBD1	TRBJ2-5	.	TGTGCCAGCAGTCGACAGGGGGGAGAAAAGACCCAGTACTTC	CASSRQGGEKTQYF
TRBV5-5	TRBD1	TRBJ1-4	.	TGTGCCAGCAGCCCGATGACAGGGGCAAATGAAAAACTGTTTTTT	CASSPMTGANEKLFF
TRBV7-2	.	TRBJ1-2	.	TGTGCCAGCAGCTTACGCGGGACCCATCATTATGGCTACACCTTC	CASSLRGTHHYGYTF
TRBV5-1	.	TRBJ1-2	.	TGCGCCAGCAGCTTAGCCGGGACAACTAACTATGGCTACACCTTC	CASSLAGTTNYGYTF
TRBV12-1	.	TRBJ1-5	.	TGTGCCAGCAGCCCCGACCGGGACAGGGGCGATCAAAGCAATCAGCCCCAGCATTTT	CASSPDRDRGDQSNQPQHF
TRBV11-2	.	TRBJ1-6	.	TGTGCCAGCAGCTTAGGTCTACAGGGAGTAAATTCACCCCTCCACTTT	CASSLGLQGVNSPLHF
TRBV9	TRBD1	TRBJ1-4	.	TGTGCCAGCAGCGGCTGGGACAGGGGGGATGAAAAACTGTTTTTT	CASSGWDRGDEKLFF